The T cell receptor beta chain under discussion was sequenced for a study of human T cells and chemical hapten exposure (dated by TCRdb to the early 2020s). Describing the broader study: For sensitization, 2% DPC in acetone was applied to a 2 cm by 2 cm area of upper inner arm skin. Weekly therapeutic DPC doses were additionally applied to the scalp of patients throughout the roughly 26-week study period. Patch testing on the upper back used Finn chambers containing 0.01% DPC, with scoring done after 6 days according to International Contact Dermatitis Research Group standards. Most of the patients in the cohort were female, and the cohort covered alopecia areata with under or over 50% scalp involvement, alopecia totalis and alopecia universalis. Libraries were pooled for sequencing, and per-sample TCR yields varied mainly because of small differences in library volumes within the pool. The study tracked peripheral blood TCR repertoire changes in vivo during primary and secondary sensitization to the hapten diphenylcyclopropenone (DPC) in alopecia patients. Blood samples were taken from patients before sensitization (week 0) and at 2, 6 and about 24 weeks after DPC sensitization. About 29 alopecia patients gave blood for TCR sequencing at one to four time points (pre-sensitization, 2, 6 and 24 weeks).

The table lists this clonotype with many counts. Its cognate antigen has yet to be identified. No much larger clonotype is one base removed from it; base qualities were not supplied. Cut back by 2 bases and 12 bases, the V and J ends lie 10 bases apart. The CDR3 runs 12 amino acids, cysteine and phenylalanine included. The only DNA kept is the CDR3, 36 bases in frame from the first base. The germline V gene yields MNHEY for CDR1 and SVGAGI for CDR2. Paper-wide results and their limitations: After repeated subsampling, changes were observed in the strength of the expansion versus patch-test correlation and in the threshold at which the correlation became significant. Significantly more large CDR3 similarity clusters were formed by expanded TCRs than by pre-sensitization or healthy control sets, consistent with antigen-driven responses. Patch test score correlated positively with the number of PT1 expanded TCRs, reaching significance at thresholds 8, 16 and 32 but not at 4. Because all patients had alopecia, a presumed autoimmune disease, the immune response of the patients might differ from that of healthy individuals. DPC sensitization did not change how many TCRs were above 1 in 1000 frequency, and no evidence was found of alterations in global repertoire structure.

This specimen's time point label, interpreted: patch test 2, 6 weeks after DPC sensitization. Per the publication, the treatment or condition label means: therapeutic diphenylcyclopropenone sensitization with weekly scalp DPC. At each patch-test visit, blood was drawn before the patch test was applied. To be eligible, patients had to be aged 18 to 70, diagnosed with alopecia and judged suitable for DPC therapy, while pregnant patients were excluded. Total RNA was extracted from unfractionated whole blood that had been collected in Tempus Blood RNA tubes. Preparation of the library involved RACE. Data came from a NextSeq 500. During library preparation, unique molecular identifiers were attached to individual cDNA molecules so that TCRs could be counted quantitatively and reproducibly. Each blood RNA sample was used to sequence both TCR alpha and TCR beta chains. From the authors' description of their analysis: A median of approximately 100,000 TCRs per sample was observed, with a range of about 20,000 to 700,000. V, J and CDR3 annotation of the TCR reads was carried out using the Decombinator software suite. For the PS versus PT1 abundance plots, all samples were subsampled to the same number of TCRs (28,000). TCRs were defined as expanded if absent before sensitization and observed at least eight times at the 2-week time point. Starting from the raw public reads, TCRdb applied fastp trimming at Q25, assembled clones with MiXCR and retained in-frame beta chains. Rows merge per CDR3 protein into single entries with the most common DNA and genes. The V and J calls here are based on TCRdb, not the publication. This sample holds over 70,000 distinct CDR3 sequences; roughly 8.5% were observed only once. The top ten clones comprise nearly 3.5% of the sample.

Sequencing was performed on whole blood, taken in connection with sensitization to the hapten diphenylcyclopropenone (DPC). This clonotype originated in a woman between 45 and 60 years old with alopecia areata. Some clones in this sample may be carry-over from other donors' samples. The rearrangement joined TRBV6-5 to TRBJ1-4, and the D gene may be TRBD1, 5 bases matching. The nucleotides read TGTGCCAGCAGTTACAGAGGGGCGGAACTGTTTTTT. Its translation is CASSYRGAELFF.